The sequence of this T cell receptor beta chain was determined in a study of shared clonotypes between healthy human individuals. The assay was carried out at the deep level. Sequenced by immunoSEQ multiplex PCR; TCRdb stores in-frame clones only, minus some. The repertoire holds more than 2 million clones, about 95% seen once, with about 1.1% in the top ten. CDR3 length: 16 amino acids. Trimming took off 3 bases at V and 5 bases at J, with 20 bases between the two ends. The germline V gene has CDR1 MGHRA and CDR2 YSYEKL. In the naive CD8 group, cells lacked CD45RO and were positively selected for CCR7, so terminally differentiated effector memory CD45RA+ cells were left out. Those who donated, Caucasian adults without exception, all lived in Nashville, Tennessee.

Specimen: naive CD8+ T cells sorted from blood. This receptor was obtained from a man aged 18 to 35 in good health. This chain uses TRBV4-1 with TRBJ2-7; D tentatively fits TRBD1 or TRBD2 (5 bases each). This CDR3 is CASSQLVRDPSDEQYF. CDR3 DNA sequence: TGCGCCAGCAGCCAGCTCGTGAGGGACCCGTCGGACGAGCAGTACTTC.